The 21 T cell receptor beta chains reported below all come from one sample, sequenced in a study of neurological immune-mediated disorders. Each CDR3 protein is one row after TCRdb ran MiXCR on the 5' RACE reads. This sample has 90,000 to 150,000 distinct CDR3 sequences; about 3.2% occur once, and the top ten carry 1.3%. The sample consisted of PBMCs. The receptors were gathered from a woman aged 25 to 39 with multiple sclerosis.

This clonotype was found many times. This chain connects TRBV5-6 to TRBJ2-3, with D possibly matching TRBD2 (7 bases). The germline gives CDR1 SGHDT, CDR2 YYEEEE. CDR3 length: 15 residues. V dropped 3 bases and J dropped 6 bases, with 17 bases sitting between them. In nucleotides, the CDR3 is TGTGCCAGCAGCTCGGTTCGGGGGGCCACCGATACGCAGTATTTT. Translating it yields CASSSVRGATDTQYF.

This clonotype was observed many times. V gene TRBV5-1 combines with J gene TRBJ2-7, with 12 positions matching TRBD1. This CDR3 has 14 residues. Germline V gives CDR1 SGHRS, CDR2 YFSETQ. The ends lost 4 bases at V and 6 bases at J; junction bases unmatched: 5. For the CDR3, the DNA is TGCGCCAGCAGCCACGGGACAGGGGGCCCCGAGCAGTACTTC. It encodes CASSHGTGGPEQYF. The whole variable domain, filled in from reference TRBV5-1 and TRBJ2-7, reads KAGVTQTPRYLIKTRGQQVTLSCSPISGHRSVSWYQQTPGQGLQFLFEYFSETQRNKGNFPGRFSGRQFSNSRSEMNVSTLELGDSALYLCASSHGTGGPEQYFGPGTRLTVT.

The CDR3: CASSQDWAAAKVLTF. The CDR3 nucleotides read TGCGCCAGCAGCCAAGATTGGGCAGCTGCGAAAGTCCTGACTTTC. The chain is built from TRBV4-1 and TRBJ2-6; D call uncertain. Germline V gene data show CDR1 as MGHRA and CDR2 as YSYEKL. V shed 0 bases and J shed 13 bases, with 16 bases lying between them. The CDR3 totals 15 residues.

This clonotype has a count of ten or more. This chain links TRBV24-1 with TRBJ2-2; possibly TRBD1 or TRBD2 for D (5 bases each). The ends were cut back, 5 bases at V and 9 bases at J, with 18 bases in the middle. There are 15 residues in the CDR3. Germline CDR1 KGHDR, CDR2 SFDVKD. The CDR3 region has the DNA TGTGCCACCAGTGCTACGGGACCCAACGACCGGGAGCTGTTTTTT. Translated: CATSATGPNDRELFF.

This clonotype showed up many times. V is TRBV6-5 and J is TRBJ1-6, with D uncertain. CDR3 size: 13 residues. Trimming stripped 4 bases from V and 8 bases from J, with 9 bases between. Looked up from germline, CDR1 is MNHEY and CDR2 is SVGAGI. This chain's CDR3 is CASSSKRDSPLHF. The CDR3 DNA reads as TGTGCCAGCAGTTCTAAACGAGATTCACCCCTCCACTTT.

This clonotype came up many times. The chain joins TRBV5-1 to TRBJ1-6; possible D gene TRBD1, 6 bases. The length of the CDR3 is 15 residues. V lost 1 base to trimming and J lost 8 bases, with 13 bases between them. CDR1 is SGHRS, CDR2 YFSETQ, per germline. The CDR3, as DNA: TGCGCCAGCAGCTTGACAGGGCGGGAGGATTCACCCCTCCACTTT. It encodes CASSLTGREDSPLHF.

This clonotype has more than one count but fewer than ten. The chain employs TRBV20-1 and TRBJ2-5; 8 bases map to TRBD1. Germline values: CDR1 DFQATT, CDR2 SNEGSKA (reference sequence). This CDR3 is built from 13 residues. J lost 1 base, V lost 4 bases, and 2 bases had no gene match. CDR3 loop: CSAITGGQETQYF. Here the CDR3 DNA reads TGCAGTGCTATCACAGGGGGCCAAGAGACCCAGTACTTC.

This clonotype was seen ten or more times. The chain carries TRBV7-9 and TRBJ2-7; D unresolved. Germline loops: CDR1 SEHNR, CDR2 FQNEAQ (reference sequence). The CDR3 is made up of 14 amino acids. The V and J ends lost 6 bases and 2 bases respectively, with 14 bases between them. The CDR3 sequence: CASSFAGGTYEQYF. The CDR3 bases are TGTGCCAGCAGTTTCGCCGGCGGAACCTACGAGCAGTACTTC.

In this sample, this clonotype turned up many times. V gene TRBV20-1 combines with J gene TRBJ2-7, with TRBD2 identical over 10 bases. Germline V CDR1 and CDR2: DFQATT, SNEGSKA (reference sequence). This CDR3 is 13 amino acids long. With 3 bases clipped from V and 3 bases from J, the junction kept 2 bases outside the gene matches. CDR3 coding DNA: TGCAGTGCTAGGCTAGCGGGAGACTACGAGCAGTACTTC. Its protein is CSARLAGDYEQYF.

This clonotype was counted only a few times. A read error may explain this, as a much larger clone is one base away. This rearrangement joins TRBV7-9 to TRBJ2-7; D unclear. CDR3 length equals 14 residues. Germline V gives CDR1 SEHNR, CDR2 FQNEAQ (reference sequence). The CDR3 spells CASSLGGSSYEKYF. The CDR3 DNA follows: TGTGCCAGCAGCTTAGGTGGTAGCTCCTACGAGAAGTACTTC.

Written as DNA, the CDR3 is TGTGCCAGCAGGGGGTACCTAAACCTTTACGAGCAGTACTTC. Amino acids: CASRGYLNLYEQYF. This sequence joins TRBV27 and TRBJ2-7; D is undetermined. Per germline, CDR1 MNHEY and CDR2 SMNVEV (reference sequence). The CDR3 totals 14 residues. The V end lost 6 bases, the J end lost 4 bases, and 16 bases lay between the germline ends.

This clonotype has ten or more counts. The chain joins TRBV7-7 to TRBJ2-7; D gene uncertain. Germline V gene lookup returns CDR1 SSHAT and CDR2 FNYEAQ (reference sequence). The V gene lost 3 bases and the J gene lost 7 bases, with 16 bases spanning the gap. This CDR3 is 14 amino acids long. The CDR3 loop is CASSLGKSVGEQYF. CDR3 nucleotide sequence: TGTGCCAGCAGCTTGGGCAAATCGGTTGGGGAGCAGTACTTC.

This clonotype was counted ten times or more. The chain combines TRBV27 with TRBJ1-5, with D perhaps TRBD1 (5 bases). The CDR3 is 15 residues long. CDR1 is MNHEY, CDR2 SMNVEV, per germline (reference sequence). The V gene lost 3 bases and the J gene lost 0 bases, with 9 bases spanning the gap. The CDR3 region is CASSFAGLSNQPQHF. DNA of the CDR3: TGTGCCAGCAGTTTTGCAGGGCTTAGCAATCAGCCCCAGCATTTT.

At least ten counts were recorded for this clonotype. This sequence joins TRBV19 and TRBJ1-1, with unresolved D. Germline-derived CDR1 and CDR2 are LNHDA and SQIVND (reference sequence). This CDR3 has 14 residues. V lost 4 bases and J lost 1, with 10 bases in between. The CDR3, as DNA: TGTGCCAGTAGTAGGGCCGAGCAGAACACTGAAGCTTTCTTT. Its protein is CASSRAEQNTEAFF.

This clonotype came up many times. The CDR3, as DNA: TGCGCCAGCAGGCCAGTCGGGAGACGGTCCTACAATGAGCAGTTCTTC. This codes for CASRPVGRRSYNEQFF. The rearrangement joins TRBV5-1 to TRBJ2-1, with a possible D match to TRBD2 (6 bases). The CDR3 length is 16 residues. CDR1 is SGHRS and CDR2 is YFSETQ in the germline V gene. V was shortened by 5 bases and J by 1 base, with 16 bases between the two germline ends.

This rearrangement joins TRBV20-1 to TRBJ1-1; D is possibly TRBD1 (6 bases). The V gene lost 5 bases and the J gene lost 7 bases, with 11 bases spanning the gap. The CDR3 runs 11 residues. The V gene's germline CDR1 is DFQATT and CDR2 SNEGSKA (reference sequence). The CDR3 DNA reads TGCAGTGCTGCGCACAGGGTTGAAGCTTTCTTT. Protein sequence: CSAAHRVEAFF.

CDR3 sequence: CASSFSSYNSPLHF. CDR3 bases: TGTGCCAGCAGTTTCAGTTCCTATAATTCACCCCTCCACTTT. V is TRBV27 and J is TRBJ1-6; D is undetermined. V dropped 3 bases and J dropped 1 base, with 4 bases sitting between them. The CDR3 is 14 residues long. CDR1 MNHEY and CDR2 SMNVEV come from the germline V gene (reference sequence).

This clonotype was recorded at least ten times. This sequence joins TRBV20-1 and TRBJ1-1; D may be TRBD1 (5 bases). Germline CDR1 is DFQATT and CDR2 is SNEGSKA (reference sequence). Trimming shortened V by 5 bases and J by 8 bases, and 15 bases separated the two germline ends. This CDR3 spans 12 amino acids. The CDR3 spells CSAPAAGQEAFF. CDR3 DNA sequence: TGCAGTGCTCCCGCAGCAGGACAAGAAGCTTTCTTT.

This clonotype showed up many times. V is TRBV5-5 and J is TRBJ2-5; D ambiguous. Per the germline V gene, CDR1 is SGHKS and CDR2 is YYEKEE (reference sequence). Deletions cut 3 bases from V and 2 bases from J, with 8 bases between. This CDR3 has 13 amino acids. In DNA, the CDR3 is TGTGCCAGCAGCTGGATGGGGCAAGAGACCCAGTACTTC. This sequence encodes CASSWMGQETQYF.

There are many counts of this clonotype. The chain couples TRBV7-2 to TRBJ2-5; the D gene is possibly TRBD2 (7 bases). From germline, CDR1 is SGHTA and CDR2 FQGNSA. The V gene lost 2 bases and the J gene lost 5 bases, with 21 bases spanning the gap. This CDR3 has 17 amino acids. The CDR3: CASSLQVTGGPGETQYF. Written as DNA, the CDR3 is TGTGCCAGCAGCTTACAGGTTACCGGGGGGCCTGGGGAGACCCAGTACTTC. The entire variable domain, with the rest obtained from reference TRBV7-2 and TRBJ2-5, is as follows: GAGVSQSPSNKVTEKGKDVELRCDPISGHTALYWYRQSLGQGLEFLIYFQGNSAPDKSGLPSDRFSAERTGGSVSTLTIQRTQQEDSAVYLCASSLQVTGGPGETQYFGPGTRLLVL.

Ten or more counts support this clonotype. The chain combines TRBV7-8 with TRBJ2-6; D might be TRBD1 (6 bases). V dropped 5 bases and J dropped 0 bases, with 20 bases sitting between them. The CDR3 totals 19 residues. Germline-derived CDR1 and CDR2 are SGHVS and FQNEAQ. The CDR3, as DNA: TGTGCCAGCAGCCTAAGGGGGACAAGGGCTTACTCTGGGGCCAACGTCCTGACTTTC. Translation gives CASSLRGTRAYSGANVLTF. Complete variable domain (other parts from reference TRBV7-8 and TRBJ2-6): GAGVSQSPRYKVAKRGQDVALRCDPISGHVSLFWYQQALGQGPEFLTYFQNEAQLDKSGLPSDRFFAERPEGSVSTLKIQRTQQEDSAVYLCASSLRGTRAYSGANVLTFGAGSRLTVL.